Below, 8 T cell receptor beta chains from the same sample are listed, as sequenced in a study of vaccination and CD4 T cells after COVID-19 (dated by TCRdb to 2021 to 2024). Interpreted using the paper, the treatment or condition label stands for: roughly 11-day PBMC culture with coronavirus spike peptide pools or control peptides (ViraFEST assay). CD4+ T cells from unexposed donors were collected before the COVID-19 pandemic (2011-2018). Antigens for these TCRs are unknown. Libraries were prepared through PCR. Sequenced on an Illumina iSeq 100. DNA from cultured CD4+ T cells underwent TCR sequencing with the Oncomine TCR Beta short-read assay at the Johns Hopkins FTIC core. The QIAamp micro DNA kit was used to extract genomic DNA from the cultured CD4+ T cells. Clones were called with MiXCR by TCRdb after fastp trimmed the public reads at Q25, and only in-frame beta chains were retained. One record per CDR3 amino acid sequence lists the most common genes and DNA. The sample contains more than 10,000 distinct CDR3 sequences, roughly 30% of them found a single time. Clones ranked in the top ten supply roughly 13% of the sample.

Input material: CD4+ T cells from blood, cultured in vitro. These receptors came from a human donor in good health.

This clonotype occurred a few times. This chain links TRBV19 with TRBJ1-2; D is undetermined. CDR3 length equals 15 residues. CDR1 LNHDA and CDR2 SQIVND come from the germline V gene (reference sequence). Trimming stripped 3 bases from V and 3 bases from J, with 14 bases between. CDR3 coding DNA: TGTGCCAGTAGTATTGATGGCCGCCCCTACTATGGCTACACCTTC. Translating it yields CASSIDGRPYYGYTF.

The chain employs TRBV7-9 and TRBJ1-3; D remains ambiguous. Trimming left V 4 bases short and J 1 base short, with 8 bases between. Germline V gives CDR1 SEHNR, CDR2 FQNEAQ (reference sequence). The CDR3 runs 14 residues. The CDR3 loop reads CASSSLRSGNTIYF. The CDR3 region has the DNA TGTGCCAGCAGCTCTCTTAGGTCTGGAAACACCATATATTTT.

The CDR3 DNA follows: TGCAGTGCTACGGGACTAGCGGGGGACTCCTACGAGCAGTACTTC. Its translation is CSATGLAGDSYEQYF. The chain carries TRBV20-1 and TRBJ2-7; 14 nucleotides agree with TRBD2. Per germline, CDR1 DFQATT and CDR2 SNEGSKA (reference sequence). The CDR3 covers 15 residues. Losses at the gene ends were 4 bases for V and 0 bases for J; bases not matched to a gene: 2.

The V gene is TRBV6-2 or TRBV6-3, the J gene TRBJ2-7, with TRBD2 as a possible D gene (5 bases). The CDR3 sequence is 12 residues long. The V end was cut by 8 bases, the J end by 0 bases, with 8 bases between. Germline V gives CDR1 MNHEY, CDR2 SVGEGT. For the CDR3, the DNA is TGTGCCAGCGGGGAGTTCTCCTACGAGCAGTACTTC. Its translation: CASGEFSYEQYF.

This clonotype was counted a few times. The V gene is TRBV15, the J gene TRBJ2-6; possible D gene TRBD1, 6 bases. Trimming took off 2 bases at V and 3 bases at J, with 11 bases between the two ends. Germline V gives CDR1 LNHNV, CDR2 YYDKDF (reference sequence). This CDR3 comprises 16 residues. The CDR3 coding sequence is TGTGCCACCAGCAGAACTCAGGGGAGTGGGGCCAACGTCCTGACTTTC. It specifies CATSRTQGSGANVLTF.

The chain employs TRBV6-1 and TRBJ2-6, with D uncertain. Trimming left V 5 bases short and J 0 bases short, with 17 bases between. This CDR3 region has 18 residues. From germline, CDR1 is MNHNS and CDR2 SASEGT. This chain's CDR3 is CASSLYRSSHSGANVLTF. The CDR3 nucleotides read TGTGCCAGCAGTCTTTATAGGAGTTCTCACTCTGGGGCCAACGTCCTGACTTTC.

A word on this clonotype: Germline and junction disagree at one end, which may indicate a read error. The chain recombines TRBV6-5 with TRBJ2-2; D remains ambiguous. This CDR3 is built from 14 residues. CDR1 is MNHEY and CDR2 is SVGAGI in the germline V gene. CDR3 sequence reads: CASRYSGVTGELFF. CDR3 sequence (DNA): TGTGCCAGCAGATACTCTGGGGTCACCGGGGAGCTGTTTTTT.

This chain connects TRBV2 to TRBJ2-1, with D perhaps TRBD2 (6 bases). Germline CDR1 is SNHLY and CDR2 is FYNNEI. The V and J ends lost 3 bases and 5 bases respectively, with 11 bases between them. The CDR3 is 14 amino acids. The DNA for the CDR3 is TGTGCCAGCAGTGACCGCAGCGGGCACAATGAGCAGTTCTTC. Encoded protein: CASSDRSGHNEQFF.